What follows is one T cell receptor (beta chain) and its context. The data were taken from a study of blood T cells in healthy people across ages. Trimming cost V 4 bases and J 1 base, with 17 bases left between them. Per germline, CDR1 ENHRY and CDR2 SYGVKD. The CDR3 sequence is 16 residues long. A second about 6 to 11 cycle PCR used barcoded and J-beta primers. TCRdb ran MiXCR on the 5' RACE reads and lists one entry per CDR3 protein. This repertoire shows over 950,000 distinct CDR3 sequences, 51% found once; its top ten account for over 20%. Sequenced input: blood. This chain joins TRBV10-3 and TRBJ2-7; possibly TRBD2 for D (5 bases). The sequence came from a woman aged 55-69 years in good health. CDR3 region: CAISAISATSSYEQYF. The CDR3 DNA is TGTGCCATCAGTGCGATTAGCGCCACTTCTTCCTACGAGCAGTACTTC.